This T cell receptor beta chain came from a study of blood T cell repertoires in COVID-19. About the study: COVID-19 samples collected from the United States, Italy and Spain covered acute and convalescent phases. Sources were T cells, B-cell-depleted T cells, or PBMCs; the material itself was cDNA or gDNA.

Per the original data handling: Counts of nucleated cells, estimated from reference gene primer amplification, were obtained. The table came from immunoSEQ multiplex PCR; TCRdb's copy has only in-frame clones and leaves some out. V, J and clone size reflect that table, while D and trimming were determined from the DNA. The profile shows fewer than 120,000 clones, 87% of them singletons. Germline loops: CDR1 KGHSH, CDR2 LQKENI. With V trimmed by 6 bases and J by 4 bases, 4 bases remained unmatched. The CDR3 spans 13 residues. The sequence was obtained from a human donor in a cohort sampled during active COVID-19. The rearrangement uses TRBV18 and TRBJ1-1; 8 bases line up with TRBD1. The specimen sequenced was peripheral blood. CDR3 sequence (DNA): TGTGCCAGCTCTCGTACAGGGGGCACTGAAGCTTTCTTT. Encoded protein: CASSRTGGTEAFF.